This TCR beta chain was sequenced during a study of tumor and adjacent non-tumor tissue in lung cancer. TCRbeta libraries were built with three rounds of nested PCR, modified from ARM-PCR. TCRdb used MiXCR to reprocess the multiplex PCR reads, holding one entry per CDR3 protein. Found here are under 95,000 distinct CDR3 sequences, approximately 80% of them singletons; the top ten hold approximately 55%. V was trimmed by 1 base and J by 12 bases, leaving 19 bases between them. This CDR3 contains 15 residues. The germline CDR1 and CDR2 sequences are LGHNA and YNFKEQ. This clonotype was detected once. This sample's RNA came from whole unsorted tissue. Distant lung tissue was collected more than 3 cm away from the tumor edge.

Sequencing input: distant non-tumor lung tissue. The source of this sequence is a man in his 60s with non-small cell lung cancer. This sequence joins TRBV4-2 and TRBJ1-5; no firm D call. In nucleotides, the CDR3 is TGTGCCAGCAGCCAAGTTGGGAAGGCAAGCAACCTCCAGCATTTT. Translated: CASSQVGKASNLQHF.